One and the same sample provided the 28 T cell receptor beta chains below, sequenced in a study of blood T cell repertoires in COVID-19. Profiling relied on immunoSEQ multiplex PCR, and the TCRdb table lists in-frame clones only, not all of them. The profile shows some 360,000 clones, 70% to 90% of them singletons. Sequencing was done on a sample of peripheral blood. The receptors were sampled from a woman aged 60-70 years with COVID-19, enrolled during active disease.

The chain employs TRBV28 and TRBJ1-1; 8 bases line up with TRBD1. With 4 bases clipped from V and 0 bases from J, the junction kept 4 bases outside the gene matches. CDR1 MDHEN and CDR2 SYDVKM come from the germline V gene. The CDR3 covers 15 residues. For the CDR3, the DNA is TGTGCCAGCAGTTCCCGGACAGGGATGAACACTGAAGCTTTCTTT. This gives the protein CASSSRTGMNTEAFF.

The rearrangement uses TRBV11-2 and TRBJ1-4, with D possibly being TRBD1 (5 bases). CDR1 and CDR2 from the germline V gene are SGHAT and FQNNGV. Deletions cut 5 bases from V and 1 base from J, with 8 bases between. CDR3 size: 14 residues. The CDR3: CASSRTLTNEKLFF. Here the CDR3 DNA reads TGTGCCAGCAGCCGGACACTAACTAATGAAAAACTGTTTTTT.

The V and J genes are TRBV5-4 and TRBJ1-1, with D possibly being TRBD1 (6 bases). This CDR3 contains 14 residues. V was cut by 1 base and J by 4 bases, with 11 bases left in between. Looked up from germline, CDR1 is SGHNT and CDR2 is YYREEE (reference sequence). This chain's CDR3 is CASSLRGTFTEAFF. CDR3 DNA: TGTGCCAGCAGCTTGAGGGGGACATTCACTGAAGCTTTCTTT.

CDR3 DNA sequence: TGTGCCAGCAAGACTAGCGGGAACGAGCAGTACTTC. Translating gives CASKTSGNEQYF. This chain connects TRBV2 to TRBJ2-7, with 11 bases lining up with TRBD2. The ends lost 7 bases at V and 5 bases at J; junction bases unmatched: 1. The CDR3 runs to 12 residues. CDR1 and CDR2 (germline): SNHLY, FYNNEI. Complete variable domain (other parts from reference TRBV2 and TRBJ2-7): EPEVTQTPSHQVTQMGQEVILRCVPISNHLYFYWYRQILGQKVEFLVSFYNNEISEKSEIFDDQFSVERPDGSNFTLKIRSTKLEDSAMYFCASKTSGNEQYFGPGTRLTVT.

This chain uses TRBV3-1 (or the pseudogene TRBV3-2) with TRBJ1-1, with D uncertain. The V end was cut by 0 bases, the J end by 11 bases, with 13 bases between. This CDR3 has 13 amino acids. CDR1 LGHDT and CDR2 YNNKEL come from the germline V gene (reference sequence). CDR3 nucleotide sequence: TGTGCCAGCAGCCAAGAGGGCCTTCGATGGGCTTTCTTT. Protein sequence: CASSQEGLRWAFF.

The chain uses TRBV11-2 and TRBJ2-3, with 10 positions matching TRBD2. The length of the CDR3 is 15 residues. Germline values: CDR1 SGHAT, CDR2 FQNNGV. V shed 5 bases, J shed 6 bases, and the junction held 8 bases outside the gene matches. The DNA for the CDR3 is TGTGCCAGCAGCCCAAGAACAGCGGGGGGGGATACGCAGTATTTT. It encodes CASSPRTAGGDTQYF. Supplemented by reference TRBV11-2 and TRBJ2-3, the full variable domain reads EAGVAQSPRYKIIEKRQSVAFWCNPISGHATLYWYQQILGQGPKLLIQFQNNGVVDDSQLPKDRFSAERLKGVDSTLKIQPAKLEDSAVYLCASSPRTAGGDTQYFGPGTRLTVL.

The CDR3 reads CASSFGQGEFYEQYF. CDR3 DNA: TGTGCCAGCAGCTTCGGACAGGGTGAGTTCTACGAGCAGTACTTC. J is TRBJ2-7 and V is TRBV9, with TRBD1 matching 8 bases. The CDR3 consists of 15 residues. Trimming removed 4 bases from V and 3 bases from J; junction bases left unmatched: 9. Looked up from germline, CDR1 is SGDLS and CDR2 is YYNGEE.

The rearrangement links TRBV7-2 to TRBJ2-2; D gene ambiguous. This CDR3 is 15 amino acids long. V was trimmed by 1 base and J by 3 bases, leaving 9 bases between them. Germline CDR1 is SGHTA and CDR2 is FQGNSA. The CDR3: CASSLGGLDTGELFF. The DNA for the CDR3 is TGTGCCAGCAGCTTAGGAGGATTGGACACCGGGGAGCTGTTTTTT.

The chain has TRBV5-1 and TRBJ1-1, with D uncertain. The ends were cut back, 0 bases at V and 4 bases at J, with 7 bases in the middle. The CDR3 covers 13 residues. The germline V gene encodes CDR1 SGHRS and CDR2 YFSETQ. The CDR3 sequence is CASSLDTSTEAFF. The CDR3 nucleotides read TGCGCCAGCAGCTTGGACACCTCCACTGAAGCTTTCTTT.

The sample holds one count of this clone. The chain couples TRBV19 to TRBJ1-2; 8 positions match TRBD1. Losses at the gene ends were 7 bases for V and 4 bases for J; bases not matched to a gene: 14. The CDR3 length is 16 residues. Germline V gene lookup returns CDR1 LNHDA and CDR2 SQIVND (reference sequence). The CDR3 sequence: CASTQRSQQGAYGYTF. The CDR3 DNA reads TGTGCCAGTACTCAACGGTCCCAGCAGGGGGCCTATGGCTACACCTTC.

V is TRBV6-5 and J is TRBJ2-2; 10 bases are shared with TRBD1. V lost 7 bases to trimming and J lost 5 bases; unmatched junction nucleotides: 7. This CDR3 comprises 15 residues. Germline CDR1 and CDR2: MNHEY and SVGAGI. CDR3 coding DNA: TGTGCCAGCATTCGGGACAGGGGTGTAACCGGGGAGCTGTTTTTT. Protein product: CASIRDRGVTGELFF.

The chain has TRBV7-3 and TRBJ2-5; no clear D. The CDR3 is made up of 13 amino acids. The V gene's germline CDR1 is SGHTA and CDR2 FQGTGA. Trimming stripped 3 bases from V and 3 bases from J, with 8 bases between. CDR3 sequence: CASSLSQKETQYF. Written as DNA, the CDR3 is TGTGCCAGCAGCTTGTCACAGAAAGAGACCCAGTACTTC.

This clone was seen only a few times. The CDR3 reads CASSHDNNNEQFF. Written as DNA, the CDR3 is TGTGCCAGCAGCCACGACAATAACAATGAGCAGTTCTTC. The rearrangement links TRBV7-9 to TRBJ2-1; D gene ambiguous. Trimming shortened V by 5 bases and J by 5 bases, and 10 bases separated the two germline ends. Germline-derived CDR1 and CDR2 are SEHNR and FQNEAQ (reference sequence). The CDR3 is 13 amino acids.

The chain carries TRBV27 and TRBJ2-2; D is possibly TRBD1 (5 bases). This CDR3 comprises 16 residues. Germline CDR1 is MNHEY and CDR2 is SMNVEV (reference sequence). V lost 1 base and J lost 1, with 10 bases in between. The CDR3 DNA sequence: TGTGCCAGCAGTTTATTTGCGGACAAGAACACCGGGGAGCTGTTTTTT. It is translated as CASSLFADKNTGELFF.

The chain is built from TRBV7-6 and TRBJ2-3, with 7 bases lining up with TRBD2. J gave up 3 bases and V 1 base, and 1 base lay outside the gene matches. The CDR3 runs 14 residues. Germline V gene data show CDR1 as SGHVS and CDR2 as FNYEAQ. The CDR3 spells CASSLGRGTDTQYF. The CDR3 region has the DNA TGTGCCAGCAGCTTAGGGCGGGGGACAGATACGCAGTATTTT.

The CDR3, as DNA: TGTGCCAGCAGTGACAGGGTCTATGGCTACACCTTC. It specifies CASSDRVYGYTF. This chain joins TRBV2 and TRBJ1-2; possibly TRBD1 for D (5 bases). CDR1 is SNHLY and CDR2 is FYNNEI in the germline V gene. V dropped 3 bases and J dropped 4 bases, with 6 bases sitting between them. The CDR3 length is 12 residues.

This chain links TRBV9 with TRBJ1-1; no reliable D call. Germline lookup yields CDR1 SGDLS and CDR2 YYNGEE. V lost 5 bases and J lost 5, with 13 bases in between. This CDR3 is 13 amino acids long. The CDR3 bases are TGTGCCAGCAGTGGGAGCCCCGGGACTGAAGCTTTCTTT. Protein product: CASSGSPGTEAFF.

The chain is built from TRBV7-8 and TRBJ1-4; 7 nucleotides match TRBD1. After removal of 6 bases from V and 0 bases from J, the junction contained 16 bases not matched to a gene. Germline CDR1 is SGHVS and CDR2 is FQNEAQ. This CDR3 region has 19 residues. CDR3 DNA sequence: TGTGCCAGCAGACCCAGCGGAAGACAGGGAATCACAACTAATGAAAAACTGTTTTTT. It is translated as CASRPSGRQGITTNEKLFF.

The V call is TRBV7-9, the J call TRBJ2-1; TRBD1 aligns across 9 bases. Germline V lookup: CDR1 SEHNR, CDR2 FQNEAQ (reference sequence). J lost 9 bases, V lost 6 bases, and 9 bases had no gene match. The CDR3 covers 14 residues. CDR3 coding DNA: TGTGCCAGCAGAACGGGACAGGGAGGTCCTGAGCAGTTCTTC. Translating it yields CASRTGQGGPEQFF.

This chain uses TRBV3-1 (or the pseudogene TRBV3-2) with TRBJ1-2, with a possible D match to TRBD1 (6 bases). Trimming cost V 1 base and J 4 bases, with 7 bases left between them. The CDR3 is 13 residues long. The germline gives CDR1 LGHDT, CDR2 YNNKEL (reference sequence). The CDR3 protein is CASSQGTVYGYTF. The CDR3 DNA reads as TGTGCCAGCAGCCAAGGGACAGTCTATGGCTACACCTTC.

The table lists this clone with a few counts. The chain joins TRBV19 to TRBJ1-2; D ambiguous. The CDR3 runs to 13 residues. Per the germline V gene, CDR1 is LNHDA and CDR2 is SQIVND (reference sequence). V was clipped by 0 bases and J by 8 bases, with 10 bases between them. The CDR3 here is CASSIDLTKGYTF. CDR3 DNA: TGTGCCAGTAGTATAGATCTAACGAAGGGCTACACCTTC. Full variable domain (outside the CDR3, taken from reference TRBV19 and TRBJ1-2): DGGITQSPKYLFRKEGQNVTLSCEQNLNHDAMYWYRQDPGQGLRLIYYSQIVNDFQKGDIAEGYSVSREKKESFPLTVTSAQKNPTAFYLCASSIDLTKGYTFGSGTRLTVV.

This rearrangement joins TRBV6-5 to TRBJ2-1, with D maybe TRBD2 (5 bases). CDR3 length equals 11 residues. The germline gives CDR1 MNHEY, CDR2 SVGAGI. Deletions cut 6 bases from V and 10 bases from J, with 10 bases between. The chain's CDR3 is CASSRGLEQFF. The CDR3 DNA follows: TGTGCCAGCAGCCGAGGACTGGAGCAGTTCTTC.

This chain links TRBV7-9 with TRBJ1-2; 10 bases agree with TRBD1. With V trimmed by 5 bases and J by 4 bases, 22 bases remained unmatched. Germline V gene sequence: CDR1 SEHNR, CDR2 FQNEAQ (reference sequence). This CDR3 is built from 20 residues. In DNA, the CDR3 is TGTGCCAGCAGCATAACGTTCTCGACAGGGGGCAATGCCCTGATCTATGGCTACACCTTC. It translates to CASSITFSTGGNALIYGYTF.

The V and J genes are TRBV24-1 and TRBJ2-5; TRBD1 might be the D (6 bases). Germline CDR1 and CDR2: KGHDR and SFDVKD. V was trimmed by 10 bases and J by 1 base, leaving 12 bases between them. This CDR3 has 13 amino acids. The CDR3 loop reads CATRKGGQETQYF. Written as DNA, the CDR3 is TGTGCCACAAGGAAAGGGGGCCAAGAGACCCAGTACTTC.

The rearrangement links TRBV6-1 to TRBJ1-5; 7 bases agree with TRBD1. This CDR3 has 16 residues. The junction had 6 bases not matched to a gene; V was cut back by 4 bases and J by 0 bases. Germline V CDR1 and CDR2: MNHNS, SASEGT. This chain's CDR3 is CASSGGTANSNQPQHF. The CDR3 DNA reads TGTGCCAGCAGTGGCGGGACAGCAAATAGCAATCAGCCCCAGCATTTT.

The chain combines TRBV5-1 with TRBJ1-1; no firm D call. The CDR3 has 14 residues. Between the trimmed V and J ends, which lost 1 base and 1 base, there was a span of 8 bases. Germline CDR1 SGHRS, CDR2 YFSETQ. The DNA for the CDR3 is TGCGCCAGCAGCTTGTACGCAGGGAACACTGAAGCTTTCTTT. Protein sequence: CASSLYAGNTEAFF.

The V gene is TRBV5-1, the J gene TRBJ1-4; 9 nucleotides line up with TRBD1. Germline lookup yields CDR1 SGHRS and CDR2 YFSETQ. The CDR3 totals 17 residues. V shed 0 bases, J shed 4 bases, and the junction held 7 bases outside the gene matches. Written as DNA, the CDR3 is TGCGCCAGCAGCTTGGCTCCCCCGGGACAGGGTAATGAAAAACTGTTTTTT. Translated: CASSLAPPGQGNEKLFF.

Comments on this clone: This CDR3 is also generated by other DNA sequences in the sample. The V call is TRBV10-3, the J call TRBJ1-1; D is unresolved. Germline CDR1 and CDR2: ENHRY and SYGVKD. The CDR3 spans 13 residues. The ends were cut back, 2 bases at V and 1 base at J, with 5 bases in the middle. CDR3 nucleotides: TGTGCCATCAGTGAGAGCGGGAACACTGAAGCTTTCTTT. Its translation: CAISESGNTEAFF.